Presented here are 29 T cell receptor beta chains from one specimen sequenced in a study of T cells in Graves' hyperthyroidism and ophthalmopathy. The TCR beta CDR3 regions underwent amplification using RNA transcripts as the source. A first-round RT-PCR of the TCR CDR3 used the HTBI primer set. TCRdb processed the multiplex PCR reads anew with MiXCR; each CDR3 protein has one entry. This sample has 550,000 to 600,000 distinct CDR3 sequences, with roughly 46% found just once. Sequenced material: peripheral blood or thyroid tissue (not recorded which). Source of these receptors: an adult woman with Graves' disease, either hyperthyroidism or ophthalmopathy (not recorded which).

The rearrangement uses TRBV9 and TRBJ1-6; TRBD1 might be the D (5 bases). The CDR3 contains 15 residues. V lost 7 bases, J lost 11 bases, and 22 bases lay in between. Germline assignment: CDR1 SGDLS and CDR2 YYNGEE. The CDR3 sequence: CASGKTGQGDAPLHF. The CDR3 DNA reads as TGTGCCAGCGGAAAGACCGGGCAGGGAGACGCACCCCTCCACTTT.

The rearrangement links TRBV5-6 to TRBJ2-7, with D possibly matching TRBD2 (6 bases). CDR1 is SGHDT, CDR2 YYEEEE, per germline. CDR3 size: 16 residues. Deletions cut 5 bases from V and 0 bases from J, with 18 bases between. This chain's CDR3 is CASSQGLLRISYEQYF. The CDR3 nucleotides read TGTGCCAGCAGTCAAGGACTACTCCGTATCTCCTACGAGCAGTACTTC.

The V and J genes are TRBV20-1 and TRBJ2-7; TRBD1 matches at 9 bases. The CDR3 consists of 14 residues. V lost 7 bases and J lost 1; bases outside the gene matches: 8. Germline V lookup: CDR1 DFQATT, CDR2 SNEGSKA (reference sequence). The CDR3 DNA reads as TGCAGTGTACAGGGGGCGAAAAAGTCCTACGAGCAGTACTTC. It is translated as CSVQGAKKSYEQYF.

The chain joins TRBV5-1 to TRBJ1-1; D gene uncertain. The germline V gene has CDR1 SGHRS and CDR2 YFSETQ. Trimming removed 7 bases from V and 1 base from J, with 11 bases in between. The CDR3 has 13 amino acids. The DNA for the CDR3 is TGCGCCAGCTGCGGTGCATCGAACACTGAAGCTTTCTTT. Translation gives CASCGASNTEAFF.

In this sample, this clonotype turned up many times. V usage is TRBV5-1 and J usage is TRBJ2-7; D possibly matches TRBD1 or TRBD2 (5 bases each). Trimming shortened V by 2 bases and J by 6 bases, and 9 bases separated the two germline ends. This CDR3 is 12 amino acids long. From germline, CDR1 is SGHRS and CDR2 YFSETQ. The CDR3, as DNA: TGCGCCAGCAGCTTCAGGGACGGCGAGCAGTACTTC. This gives the protein CASSFRDGEQYF.

This clonotype was seen repeatedly, ten times or more. The V and J genes are TRBV6-2 or TRBV6-3 and TRBJ2-7, with 10 bases identical to TRBD2. From germline, CDR1 is MNHEY and CDR2 SVGEGT. CDR3 size: 15 residues. V shed 7 bases and J 3 bases; nucleotides not matched to a gene: 9. CDR3 DNA sequence: TGTGCCAGCAAGCGTACTAGCGGGATTGACTACGAGCAGTACTTC. Its translation is CASKRTSGIDYEQYF.

J is TRBJ2-5 and V is TRBV9; D assignment may be TRBD1 or TRBD2 (5 bases each). The length of the CDR3 is 13 residues. Trimming took off 3 bases at V and 5 bases at J, with 11 bases between the two ends. CDR1 is SGDLS, CDR2 YYNGEE, per germline. This CDR3 reads CASSAGAWETQYF. In DNA, the CDR3 is TGTGCCAGCAGCGCCGGGGCCTGGGAGACCCAGTACTTC.

The gene calls are TRBV7-8 and TRBJ2-7, with 7 bases aligning to TRBD2. The tail of the sequence fits TRBJ2-1 better, so the J call may be wrong. Germline CDR1 SGHVS, CDR2 FQNEAQ. This CDR3 contains 16 residues. The CDR3 DNA sequence: TGTGCCAGCAGCCCCCGGGACTATAGCTCCTACAATGAGCAGTTCTTC. It yields the protein CASSPRDYSSYNEQFF.

This clonotype was found once. The chain employs TRBV9 and TRBJ1-4, with TRBD1 matching over 7 bases. Germline trimming cut 2 bases from V and 6 bases from J; bases unmatched to any gene: 4. The CDR3 is 14 amino acids. The germline V gene encodes CDR1 SGDLS and CDR2 YYNGEE. CDR3 in DNA: TGTGCCAGCAGCGTGGGACAGTGGTATGAAAAACTGTTTTTT. It is translated as CASSVGQWYEKLFF.

This clonotype was detected many times. This chain links TRBV18 with TRBJ2-6; D not resolved. Per germline, CDR1 KGHSH and CDR2 LQKENI. The V end lost 5 bases, the J end lost 4 bases, and 9 bases lay between the germline ends. This CDR3 contains 14 residues. The CDR3 region has the DNA TGTGCCAGCTCAATCCGGGCCGGGGCCAACGTCCTGACTTTC. This encodes CASSIRAGANVLTF. The full variable domain, in which reference TRBV18 and TRBJ2-6 provide the parts outside the CDR3, is NAGVMQNPRHLVRRRGQEARLRCSPMKGHSHVYWYRQLPEEGLKFMVYLQKENIIDESGMPKERFSAEFPKEGPSILRIQQVVRGDSAAYFCASSIRAGANVLTFGAGSRLTVL.

This clonotype showed up many times. V and J are TRBV14 and TRBJ2-2, with a possible D match to TRBD1 (6 bases). The V gene's germline CDR1 is SGHDN and CDR2 FVKESK. The V end was cut by 5 bases, the J end by 1 base, with 8 bases between. This CDR3 has 14 residues. The CDR3 DNA is TGTGCCAGCAGCATACAGGGGAACACCGGGGAGCTGTTTTTT. This sequence encodes CASSIQGNTGELFF.

The V gene is TRBV29-1, the J gene TRBJ2-2, with TRBD1 matching 8 bases. The CDR3 contains 13 residues. Germline CDR1 SQVTM, CDR2 ANQGSEA. Trimming cost V 7 bases and J 1 base; bases outside gene matches: 2. The CDR3 bases are TGCAGCGCGGACAGGGTGAACACCGGGGAGCTGTTTTTT. It translates to CSADRVNTGELFF.

The table lists this clonotype with a few counts. CDR3 coding DNA: TGTGCCAGCAGCCATACAGGGGGCATCGAGACCCAGTACTTC. It codes for CASSHTGGIETQYF. The J gene is TRBJ2-5, the V gene TRBV11-2; TRBD1 aligns across 9 bases. The V and J ends lost 5 bases and 5 bases, in that order; junction bases with no gene match: 6. Germline lookup yields CDR1 SGHAT and CDR2 FQNNGV. There are 14 residues in the CDR3.

This chain connects TRBV6-6 to TRBJ2-5; D gene ambiguous. This CDR3 comprises 14 residues. Germline V gives CDR1 MNHNY, CDR2 SVGAGI (reference sequence). Trimming pared 1 base from V and 5 bases from J, leaving 11 bases between. The DNA for the CDR3 is TGTGCCAGCAGTTACTTGAGAGACCTGGAGACCCAGTACTTC. Translation gives CASSYLRDLETQYF.

The table lists this clonotype with many counts. The chain has TRBV6-2 or TRBV6-3 and TRBJ2-7; possible D gene TRBD2, 6 bases. The germline V gene has CDR1 MNHEY and CDR2 SVGEGT. The germline V and J ends were trimmed by 8 bases and 1 base, with 15 bases remaining between them. CDR3 length: 14 residues. The DNA of the CDR3 is TGTGCCAGCCGGGAGCCCTGGAGATCCTACGAGCAGTACTTC. This sequence encodes CASREPWRSYEQYF.

In this sample, this clonotype turned up a few times. V usage is TRBV7-9 and J usage is TRBJ2-7; 11 bases map to TRBD2. The CDR3 loop spans 15 amino acids. Germline V gene data show CDR1 as SEHNR and CDR2 as FQNEAQ (reference sequence). The V gene end was trimmed by 3 bases and the J gene end by 7 bases; junction bases not matched to a gene: 8. The CDR3, as DNA: TGTGCCAGCAGCTTCGCTAGCGGGAGGACTAGGGAGCAGTACTTC. This sequence encodes CASSFASGRTREQYF. The whole variable domain, remainder taken from reference TRBV7-9 and TRBJ2-7, is DTGVSQNPRHKITKRGQNVTFRCDPISEHNRLYWYRQTLGQGPEFLTYFQNEAQLEKSRLLSDRFSAERPKGSFSTLEIQRTEQGDSAMYLCASSFASGRTREQYFGPGTRLTVT.

V and J are TRBV29-1 and TRBJ1-5; 8 positions match TRBD1. The J segment lost 5 bases and the V segment lost 8 bases, leaving 23 bases of the junction unmatched. This CDR3 is 18 amino acids long. The germline gives CDR1 SQVTM, CDR2 ANQGSEA. Here the CDR3 reads CSLAPIQGAKGNYQPQHF. CDR3 DNA: TGCAGCTTAGCCCCCATTCAGGGGGCGAAGGGGAACTATCAGCCCCAGCATTTT.

In its sample, this clonotype was seen once. The CDR3 does not end in the conserved phenylalanine or tryptophan, so this is likely a read error. DNA of the CDR3: TGCGCCAGCACGCGGGGGAAGACCCAGTACCTC. This gives the protein CASTRGKTQYL. The chain links TRBV10-2 to TRBJ2-5; 7 bases are shared with TRBD2. In germline, CDR1 is WSHSY, CDR2 SAAADI. The V and J ends lost 7 bases and 6 bases, in that order; junction bases with no gene match: 2. The CDR3 is 11 amino acids.

This clonotype occurred many times. The rearrangement links TRBV6-2 or TRBV6-3 to TRBJ1-1, with 7 bases identical to TRBD1. After removal of 5 bases from V and 11 bases from J, the junction contained 5 bases not matched to a gene. Germline V gives CDR1 MNHEY, CDR2 SVGEGT. This CDR3 has 11 amino acids. The CDR3 nucleotides read TGTGCCAGCAGTCGCGACAGGGCCGCTTTCTTT. Its protein is CASSRDRAAFF.

The chain combines TRBV18 with TRBJ2-7; TRBD2 matches at 8 bases. The J segment lost 2 bases and the V segment lost 3 bases, leaving 6 bases of the junction unmatched. CDR1 KGHSH and CDR2 LQKENI come from the germline V gene. CDR3 length equals 15 residues. DNA for the CDR3: TGTGCCAGCTCACCCGGGAGGGATGGGGCCTACGAGCAGTACTTC. Its translation is CASSPGRDGAYEQYF.

This chain joins TRBV7-9 and TRBJ1-1, with a weak D call TRBD1 (5 bases). This CDR3 has 14 residues. Germline CDR1 and CDR2: SEHNR and FQNEAQ (reference sequence). V gave up 4 bases and J gave up 2 bases, with 11 bases separating them. CDR3 residues: CASSSRVSNTEAFF. Here the CDR3 DNA reads TGTGCCAGCAGCTCCAGGGTTTCTAACACTGAAGCTTTCTTT.

This chain links TRBV20-1 with TRBJ1-2; D unclear. CDR3 length: 13 amino acids. V lost 0 bases to trimming and J lost 8 bases, with 13 bases between them. The V gene's germline CDR1 is DFQATT and CDR2 SNEGSKA (reference sequence). CDR3 DNA: TGCAGTGCTAGAGATCTGGGGTTTGGGGGCTACACCTTC. Residues: CSARDLGFGGYTF.

The chain links TRBV7-9 to TRBJ1-2; TRBD1 agrees at 12 bases. The CDR3 totals 16 residues. Germline CDR1 is SEHNR and CDR2 is FQNEAQ (reference sequence). Losses at the gene ends were 0 bases for V and 6 bases for J; bases not matched to a gene: 5. CDR3 nucleotides: TGTGCCAGCAGCTTAGCGGGGACAGGGGGCTCTCATGGCTACACCTTC. It is translated as CASSLAGTGGSHGYTF.

This clonotype was counted at least ten times. This rearrangement joins TRBV5-4 to TRBJ2-5; a possible D gene is TRBD2 (6 bases). Germline V gene data show CDR1 as SGHNT and CDR2 as YYREEE (reference sequence). The V end was cut by 4 bases, the J end by 9 bases, with 16 bases between. This CDR3 region has 13 residues. CDR3 amino acids: CASSKPPGGAQYF. The CDR3 nucleotides read TGTGCCAGCAGCAAACCTCCCGGAGGGGCCCAGTACTTC. Together with reference TRBV5-4 and TRBJ2-5, the CDR3 gives the full variable domain: ETGVTQSPTHLIKTRGQQVTLRCSSQSGHNTVSWYQQALGQGPQFIFQYYREEENGRGNFPPRFSGLQFPNYSSELNVNALELDDSALYLCASSKPPGGAQYFGPGTRLLVL.

This chain connects TRBV7-9 to TRBJ2-2; no firm D call. The CDR3 runs to 14 residues. Trimming took off 3 bases at V and 7 bases at J, with 12 bases between the two ends. Per germline, CDR1 SEHNR and CDR2 FQNEAQ (reference sequence). In nucleotides, the CDR3 is TGTGCCAGCAGCTTCGACGAATCGGGCGGGGAGCTGTTTTTT. Amino acid sequence: CASSFDESGGELFF.

This clonotype came up many times. The J gene is TRBJ2-5, the V gene TRBV2; D call uncertain. Germline V lookup: CDR1 SNHLY, CDR2 FYNNEI. V lost 4 bases to trimming and J lost 4 bases, with 7 bases between them. The CDR3 contains 12 residues. CDR3 in DNA: TGTGCCAGCAGTGCTGCTAGAGAGACCCAGTACTTC. As protein: CASSAARETQYF.

This clonotype was observed at least ten times. This chain uses TRBV25-1 with TRBJ2-5; the match to TRBD2 covers 13 bases. The CDR3 has 16 residues. CDR1 MGHDK and CDR2 SYGVNS come from the germline V gene. Germline trimming cut 1 base from V and 5 bases from J; bases unmatched to any gene: 4. Here the CDR3 DNA reads TGTGCCAGCAGTGAATCCTTGACTAGCGGGAGGGAGACCCAGTACTTC. Residues: CASSESLTSGRETQYF.

A remark on this clonotype: This CDR3 is missing its conserved last phenylalanine or tryptophan, likely due to a read error. The chain links TRBV18 to TRBJ1-1, with D maybe TRBD1 (5 bases). Trimming took off 3 bases at V and 3 bases at J, with 8 bases between the two ends. Germline V CDR1 and CDR2: KGHSH, LQKENI. The CDR3 consists of 13 residues. This chain's CDR3 is CASSPDRDTEAFS. The CDR3 bases are TGTGCCAGCTCACCTGACAGAGACACTGAAGCTTTCTCT.

This clonotype showed up just once. The CDR3 spells CSAPRARETQYF. The DNA for the CDR3 is TGCAGTGCGCCTCGTGCGAGAGAGACCCAGTACTTC. The chain is built from TRBV20-1 and TRBJ2-5; D unresolved. V was pared by 6 bases and J by 4 bases, with 12 bases between. The CDR3 runs 12 residues. Germline CDR1 reads DFQATT; CDR2 reads SNEGSKA (reference sequence).